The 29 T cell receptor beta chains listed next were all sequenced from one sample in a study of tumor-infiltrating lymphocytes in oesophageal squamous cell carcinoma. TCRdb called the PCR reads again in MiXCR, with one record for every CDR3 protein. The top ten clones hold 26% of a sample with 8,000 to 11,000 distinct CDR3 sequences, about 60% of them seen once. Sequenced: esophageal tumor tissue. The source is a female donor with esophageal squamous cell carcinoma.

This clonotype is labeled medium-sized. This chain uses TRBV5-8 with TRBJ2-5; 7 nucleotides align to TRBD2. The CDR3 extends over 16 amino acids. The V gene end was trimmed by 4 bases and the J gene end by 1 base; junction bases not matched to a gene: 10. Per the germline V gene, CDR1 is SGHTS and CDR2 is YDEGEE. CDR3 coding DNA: TGTGCCAGCAGCGACCGTGGGGAGGGCCCCCAAGAGACCCAGTACTTC. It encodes CASSDRGEGPQETQYF. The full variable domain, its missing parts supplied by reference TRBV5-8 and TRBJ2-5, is EAGVTQSPTHLIKTRGQQATLRCSPISGHTSVYWYQQALGLGLQFLLWYDEGEERNRGNFPPRFSGRQFPNYSSELNVNALELEDSALYLCASSDRGEGPQETQYFGPGTRLLVL.

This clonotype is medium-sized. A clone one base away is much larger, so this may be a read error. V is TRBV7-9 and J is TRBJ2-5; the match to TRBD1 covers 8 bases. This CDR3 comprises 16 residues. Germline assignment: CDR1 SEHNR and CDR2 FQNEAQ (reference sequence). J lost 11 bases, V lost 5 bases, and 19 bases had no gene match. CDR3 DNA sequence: TGTGCCAGCAGCCCGCAGGGGGCTAATATTGATTATGAGCAGTACTTC. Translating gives CASSPQGANIDYEQYF.

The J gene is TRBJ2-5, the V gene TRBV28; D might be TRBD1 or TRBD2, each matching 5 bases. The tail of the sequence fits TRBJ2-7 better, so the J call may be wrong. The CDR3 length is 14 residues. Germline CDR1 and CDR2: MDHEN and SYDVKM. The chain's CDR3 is CASSTGAHSYEQYF. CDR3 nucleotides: TGTGCCAGCAGTACCGGGGCCCACTCCTACGAGCAGTACTTC.

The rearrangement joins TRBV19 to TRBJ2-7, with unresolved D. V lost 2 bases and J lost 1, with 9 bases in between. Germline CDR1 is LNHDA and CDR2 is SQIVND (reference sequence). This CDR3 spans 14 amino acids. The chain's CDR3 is CASSINRNSYEQYF. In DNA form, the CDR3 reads TGTGCCAGTAGTATAAACAGAAATTCCTACGAGCAGTACTTC.

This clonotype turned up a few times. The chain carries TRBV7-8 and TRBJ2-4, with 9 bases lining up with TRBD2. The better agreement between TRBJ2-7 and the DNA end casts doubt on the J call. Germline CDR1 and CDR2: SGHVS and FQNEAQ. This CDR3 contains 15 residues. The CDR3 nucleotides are TGTGCCAGCAGCTCTGGTGGTAGCGGGGGCTACGAGCAGTACTTC. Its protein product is CASSSGGSGGYEQYF.

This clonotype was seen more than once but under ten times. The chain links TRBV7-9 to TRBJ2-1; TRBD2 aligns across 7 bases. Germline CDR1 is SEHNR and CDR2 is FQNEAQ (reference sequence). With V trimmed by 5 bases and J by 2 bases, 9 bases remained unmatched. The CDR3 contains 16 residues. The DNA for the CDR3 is TGTGCCAGCAGCCTTTCGGGCGGGAGTGCCTACAATGAGCAGTTCTTC. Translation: CASSLSGGSAYNEQFF.

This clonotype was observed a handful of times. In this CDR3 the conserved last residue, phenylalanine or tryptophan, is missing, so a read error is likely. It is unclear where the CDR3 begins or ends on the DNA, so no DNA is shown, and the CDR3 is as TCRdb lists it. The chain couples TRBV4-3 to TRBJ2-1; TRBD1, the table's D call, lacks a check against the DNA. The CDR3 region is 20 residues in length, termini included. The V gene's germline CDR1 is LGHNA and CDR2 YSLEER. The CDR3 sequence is CASSQDTALQSHRFPVQKPS.

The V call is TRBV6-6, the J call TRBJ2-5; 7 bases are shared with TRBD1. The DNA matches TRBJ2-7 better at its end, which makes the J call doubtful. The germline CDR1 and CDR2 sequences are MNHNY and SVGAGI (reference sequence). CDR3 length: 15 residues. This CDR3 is CASSYSGTDPYEQYF. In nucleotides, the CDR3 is TGTGCCAGCAGTTACAGTGGGACAGACCCCTACGAGCAGTACTTC.

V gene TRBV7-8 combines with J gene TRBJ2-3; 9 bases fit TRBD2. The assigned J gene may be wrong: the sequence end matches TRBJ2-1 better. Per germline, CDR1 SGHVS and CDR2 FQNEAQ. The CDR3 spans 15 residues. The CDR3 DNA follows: TGTGCCAGCAGCCTTCTAGCGGGGCACTACAATGAGCAGTTCTTC. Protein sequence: CASSLLAGHYNEQFF.

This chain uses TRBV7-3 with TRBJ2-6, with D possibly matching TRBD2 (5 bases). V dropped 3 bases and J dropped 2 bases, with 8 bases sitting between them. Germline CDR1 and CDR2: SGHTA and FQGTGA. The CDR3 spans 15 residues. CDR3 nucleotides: TGTGCCAGCAGCTTGAGGGAGACTGGGGCCAACGTCCTGACTTTC. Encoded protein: CASSLRETGANVLTF.

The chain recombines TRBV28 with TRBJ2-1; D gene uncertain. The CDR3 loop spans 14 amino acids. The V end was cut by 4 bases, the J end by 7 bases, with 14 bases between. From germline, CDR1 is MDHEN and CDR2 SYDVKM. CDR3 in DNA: TGTGCCAGCAGTTCCCCGGTCGAGCTAAATGAGCAGTTCTTC. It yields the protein CASSSPVELNEQFF.

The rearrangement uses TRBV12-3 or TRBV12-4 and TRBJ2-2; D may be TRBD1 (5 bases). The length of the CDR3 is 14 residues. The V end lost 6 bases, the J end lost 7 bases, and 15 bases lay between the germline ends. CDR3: CASSRADLDGELFF. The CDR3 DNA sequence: TGTGCCAGCAGCAGGGCAGACTTAGACGGGGAGCTGTTTTTT.

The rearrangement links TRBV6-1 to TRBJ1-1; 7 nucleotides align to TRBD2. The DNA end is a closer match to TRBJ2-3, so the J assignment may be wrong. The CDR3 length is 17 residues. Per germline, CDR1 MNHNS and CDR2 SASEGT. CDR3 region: CASSYRTSGGIVDTQYF. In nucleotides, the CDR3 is TGTGCCAGCAGTTACCGGACTAGTGGGGGAATCGTAGATACGCAGTATTTT.

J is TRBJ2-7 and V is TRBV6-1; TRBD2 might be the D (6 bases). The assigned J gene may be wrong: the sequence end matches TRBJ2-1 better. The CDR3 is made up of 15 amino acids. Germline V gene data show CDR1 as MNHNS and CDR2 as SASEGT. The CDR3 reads CASKMAWEAGNEQFF. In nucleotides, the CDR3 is TGTGCCAGCAAAATGGCGTGGGAGGCTGGCAATGAGCAGTTCTTC.

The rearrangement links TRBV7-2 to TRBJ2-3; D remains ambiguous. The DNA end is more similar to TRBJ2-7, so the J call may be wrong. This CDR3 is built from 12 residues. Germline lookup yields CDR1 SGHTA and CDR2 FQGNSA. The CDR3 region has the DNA TGTGCCAGCTCCGTAGGTTGGGGCGAGCAGTACTTC. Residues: CASSVGWGEQYF.

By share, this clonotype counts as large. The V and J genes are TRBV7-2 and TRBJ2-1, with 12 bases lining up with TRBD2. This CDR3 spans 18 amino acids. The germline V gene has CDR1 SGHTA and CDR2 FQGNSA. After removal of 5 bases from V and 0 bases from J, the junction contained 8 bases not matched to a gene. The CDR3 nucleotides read TGTGCCAGCAGCCTATATCGGACTAGCGGGGCCTCCTACAATGAGCAGTTCTTC. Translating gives CASSLYRTSGASYNEQFF.

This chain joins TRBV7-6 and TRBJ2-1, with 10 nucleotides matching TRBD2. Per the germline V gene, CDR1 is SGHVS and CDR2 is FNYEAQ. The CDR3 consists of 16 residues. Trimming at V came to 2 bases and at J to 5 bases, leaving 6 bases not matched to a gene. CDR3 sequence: CASSLSSGSSHNEQFF. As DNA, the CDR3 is TGTGCCAGCAGCTTATCTAGCGGGAGTTCCCACAATGAGCAGTTCTTC.

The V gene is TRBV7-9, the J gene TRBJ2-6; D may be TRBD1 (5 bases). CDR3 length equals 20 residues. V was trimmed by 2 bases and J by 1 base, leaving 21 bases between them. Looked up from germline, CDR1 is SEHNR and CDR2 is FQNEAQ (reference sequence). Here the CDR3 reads CASSLYGRVSPGSGANVLTF. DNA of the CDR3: TGTGCCAGCAGCTTATACGGCAGGGTAAGCCCTGGATCTGGGGCCAACGTCCTGACTTTC.

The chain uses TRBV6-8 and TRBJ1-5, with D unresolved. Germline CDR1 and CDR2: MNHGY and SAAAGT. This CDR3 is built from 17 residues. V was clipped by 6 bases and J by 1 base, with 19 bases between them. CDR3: CASSSSVRGISNQPQHF. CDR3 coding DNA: TGTGCCAGCAGCTCATCAGTCAGAGGTATCAGCAATCAGCCCCAGCATTTT.

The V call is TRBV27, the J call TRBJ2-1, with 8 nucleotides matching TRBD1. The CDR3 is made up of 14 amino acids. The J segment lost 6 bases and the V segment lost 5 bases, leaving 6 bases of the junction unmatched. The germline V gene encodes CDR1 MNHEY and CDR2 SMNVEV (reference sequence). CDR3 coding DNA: TGTGCCAGCAGTAGGACAGGGCTGATCAATGAGCAGTTCTTC. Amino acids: CASSRTGLINEQFF.

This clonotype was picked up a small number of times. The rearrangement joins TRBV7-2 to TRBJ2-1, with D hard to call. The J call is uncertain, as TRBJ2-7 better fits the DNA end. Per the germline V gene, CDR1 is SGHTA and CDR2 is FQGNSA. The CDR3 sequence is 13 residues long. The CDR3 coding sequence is TGTGCCAGCAGCTTGGTTGGGTTTGGCGAGCAGTACTTC. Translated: CASSLVGFGEQYF.

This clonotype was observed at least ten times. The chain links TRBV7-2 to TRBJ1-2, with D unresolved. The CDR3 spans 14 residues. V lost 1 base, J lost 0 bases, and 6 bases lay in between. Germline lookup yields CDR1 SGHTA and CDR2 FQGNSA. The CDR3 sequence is CASSLVRANYGYTF. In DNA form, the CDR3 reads TGTGCCAGCAGCTTAGTCCGCGCTAACTATGGCTACACCTTC. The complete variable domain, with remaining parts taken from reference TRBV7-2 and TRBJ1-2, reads GAGVSQSPSNKVTEKGKDVELRCDPISGHTALYWYRQSLGQGLEFLIYFQGNSAPDKSGLPSDRFSAERTGGSVSTLTIQRTQQEDSAVYLCASSLVRANYGYTFGSGTRLTVV.

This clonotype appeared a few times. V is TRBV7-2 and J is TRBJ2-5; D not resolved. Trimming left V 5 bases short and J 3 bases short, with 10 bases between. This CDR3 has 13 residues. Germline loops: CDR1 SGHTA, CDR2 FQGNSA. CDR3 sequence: CASSRSREETQYF. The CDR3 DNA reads TGTGCCAGCAGCCGGAGCCGGGAAGAGACCCAGTACTTC.

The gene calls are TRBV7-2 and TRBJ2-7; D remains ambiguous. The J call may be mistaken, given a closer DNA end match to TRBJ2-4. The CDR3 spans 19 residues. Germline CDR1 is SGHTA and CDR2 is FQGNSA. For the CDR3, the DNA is TGTGCCAGCAGCGCGCGTGGGTCTGCGGTGGTTCCGGCCAAAAACATTCAGTACTTC. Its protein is CASSARGSAVVPAKNIQYF.

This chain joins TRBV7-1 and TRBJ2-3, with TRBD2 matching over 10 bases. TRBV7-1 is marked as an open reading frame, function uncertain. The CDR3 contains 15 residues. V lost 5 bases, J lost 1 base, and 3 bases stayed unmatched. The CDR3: CASSEGLAGTDTQYF. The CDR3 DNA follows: TGTGCCAGCAGCGAAGGACTAGCGGGCACAGATACGCAGTATTTT.

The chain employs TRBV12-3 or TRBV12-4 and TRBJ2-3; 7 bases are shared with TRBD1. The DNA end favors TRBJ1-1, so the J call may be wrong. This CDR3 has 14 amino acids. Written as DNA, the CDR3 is TGTGCCAGCAGCCCGGGACAGATGAACACTGAAGCTTTCTTT. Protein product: CASSPGQMNTEAFF.

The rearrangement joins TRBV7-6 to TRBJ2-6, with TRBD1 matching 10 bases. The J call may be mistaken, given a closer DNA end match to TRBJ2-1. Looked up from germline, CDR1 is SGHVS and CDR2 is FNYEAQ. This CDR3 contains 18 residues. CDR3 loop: CASSSRPDRGQSYNEQFF. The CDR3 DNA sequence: TGTGCCAGCAGCTCCAGGCCCGACAGGGGGCAGTCCTACAATGAGCAGTTCTTC.

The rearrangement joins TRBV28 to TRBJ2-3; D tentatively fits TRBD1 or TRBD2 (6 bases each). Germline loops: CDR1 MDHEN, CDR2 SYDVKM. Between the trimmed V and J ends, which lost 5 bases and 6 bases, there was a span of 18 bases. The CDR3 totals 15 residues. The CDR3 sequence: CASSPLAGGGDTQYF. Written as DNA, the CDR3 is TGTGCCAGCAGTCCCCTGGCCGGAGGGGGGGATACGCAGTATTTT.

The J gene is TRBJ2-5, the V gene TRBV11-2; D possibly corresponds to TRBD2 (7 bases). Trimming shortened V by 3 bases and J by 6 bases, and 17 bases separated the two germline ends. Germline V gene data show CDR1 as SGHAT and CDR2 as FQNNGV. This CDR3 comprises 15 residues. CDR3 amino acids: CASSLDGGAMKTQYF. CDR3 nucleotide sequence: TGTGCCAGCAGCTTGGATGGGGGGGCCATGAAGACCCAGTACTTC.